This T cell receptor beta chain was retrieved from a study of T cell changes during pregnancy in multiple sclerosis. TCRdb keeps only in-frame clones here, not all; method: immunoSEQ multiplex PCR. Among fewer than 50,000 clones listed, roughly nine tenths were seen once. This clone has just one count. V lost 2 bases, J lost 7 bases, and 12 bases stayed unmatched. CDR3 length: 15 amino acids. From germline, CDR1 is GTSNPN and CDR2 SVGIG (reference sequence). This TCR was sampled from a female donor in good health, enrolled as a control in a pregnancy study. This specimen consisted of CD4+ T cells from peripheral blood mononuclear cells, obtained in the second trimester of pregnancy. The chain is built from TRBV30 and TRBJ1-2, with TRBD1 matching 8 bases. The CDR3 is CAWSPSRQGPFGYTF. The CDR3 DNA follows: TGTGCCTGGAGTCCCTCGCGACAGGGGCCTTTTGGCTACACCTTC.